Listed below are T cell receptor beta chains from one sample, sequenced in a study of cytomegalovirus exposure and HLA in healthy donors. Method: immunoSEQ multiplex PCR; TCRdb's copy keeps in-frame clones and lacks some. The sample holds fewer than 150,000 clones; roughly three quarters are singletons and the top ten take roughly 3%. The sample consisted of PBMCs. Receptors were obtained from a man aged 25 to 45 in good health and CMV-seronegative. CDR3s include the opening cysteine and the closing phenylalanine or tryptophan. The D gene is left open where the match is weak. Clone size is given for some rows only: seen once, a few or many times, or a class if the clone is expanded.

abundance	v_gene	len	j_gene	d_gene	CDR3nt	CDR3aa
once	TRBV9	13	TRBJ2-3	.	TGTGCCAGCAGCGTAAGCAGCACAGATACGCAGTATTTT	CASSVSSTDTQYF
.	TRBV18	16	TRBJ2-3	TRBD1	TGTGCCAGCTCACCCAAGGGAAGGGGGCGTTCAGATACGCAGTATTTT	CASSPKGRGRSDTQYF
.	TRBV6-1	17	TRBJ1-3	.	TGTGCCAGCAGTGAAGCGCTTCGGGGGGCCGGTGGAAACACCATATATTTT	CASSEALRGAGGNTIYF
once	TRBV5-6	15	TRBJ2-7	TRBD2	TGTGCCAGCAGCTGGGGGACTAGCGGGATCTACGAGCAGTACTTC	CASSWGTSGIYEQYF
.	TRBV6-5	14	TRBJ1-1	.	TGTGCCAGCAGTTACTCCGGAGGGAGGACTGAAGCTTTCTTT	CASSYSGGRTEAFF
.	TRBV7-9	14	TRBJ1-3	.	TGTGCCAGCAGCCCCCCAGGGGCAGGAAACACCATATATTTT	CASSPPGAGNTIYF
.	TRBV27	17	TRBJ2-6	.	TGTGCCAGCAGTTCAGCCGACGGGTACTCTGGGGCCAACGTCCTGACTTTC	CASSSADGYSGANVLTF
.	TRBV28	14	TRBJ1-2	.	TGTGCCAGCTGTGAACAGTACTCTAACTATGGCTACACCTTC	CASCEQYSNYGYTF
.	TRBV5-4	16	TRBJ1-1	.	TGTGCCAGCAGCTTGCCAGCAGGCGGAGGGAACACTGAAGCTTTCTTT	CASSLPAGGGNTEAFF
.	TRBV7-9	13	TRBJ1-2	.	TGTGCCAGCAGCTTAGCGGGGACTTATGGCTACACCTTC	CASSLAGTYGYTF
.	TRBV19	17	TRBJ2-1	.	TGTGCCAGTAGTATAGGGCTAGAGTTAGTCTCCTACAATGAGCAGTTCTTC	CASSIGLELVSYNEQFF
.	TRBV5-1	17	TRBJ2-2	TRBD2	TGCGCCAGCAAATCACCCGGGACTAGCGAAAACACCGGGGAGCTGTTTTTT	CASKSPGTSENTGELFF
.	TRBV18	15	TRBJ2-3	TRBD2	TGTGCCAGCTCACCGGGACTAGCGGAAGCAGATACGCAGTATTTT	CASSPGLAEADTQYF
few	TRBV10-3	13	TRBJ2-7	.	TGTGCCGGGAAGGACCGGGAGCCGGGAGAGCAGTACTTC	CAGKDREPGEQYF
once	TRBV7-8	17	TRBJ2-1	TRBD1	TGTGCCAGCACCAGAACAACTTCCGGGACAGGATTGGGGGAGCAGTTCTTC	CASTRTTSGTGLGEQFF
.	TRBV5-1	13	TRBJ1-2	.	TGCGCCAGCAGCTCACAGGAGAACTATGGCTACACCTTC	CASSSQENYGYTF
.	TRBV28	16	TRBJ1-6	TRBD1	TGTGCCAGCAGAAGGACAGGGGGAGGCTATAATTCACCCCTCCACTTT	CASRRTGGGYNSPLHF
.	TRBV19	17	TRBJ2-7	TRBD2	TGTGCCAGTAGCAGGACTAGCGGGAGGGCCGGTTATTACGAGCAGTACTTC	CASSRTSGRAGYYEQYF
.	TRBV6-6	14	TRBJ1-4	TRBD1	TGTGCCAGCCGAACCGGGACAGGGAATGAAAAACTGTTTTTT	CASRTGTGNEKLFF
once	TRBV4-3	14	TRBJ1-2	.	TGCGCCAGCAGCCAAGATATAGAGTTCTATGGCTACACCTTC	CASSQDIEFYGYTF
.	TRBV30	15	TRBJ2-1	TRBD2	TGTGCCTGGGGCGGTATGGGAGGGAGGCGCAATGAGCAGTTCTTC	CAWGGMGGRRNEQFF
.	TRBV6-5	15	TRBJ2-2	TRBD2	TGTGCCAGCAGATATAGCGGGAGGGCCGCCGGGGAGCTGTTTTTT	CASRYSGRAAGELFF
.	TRBV9	14	TRBJ2-3	.	TGTGCCAGCAGCTCAGGGGAGCGCGGGGATACGCAGTATTTT	CASSSGERGDTQYF
.	TRBV30	12	TRBJ2-7	.	TGTGCCTGGACAGGGGGACTCTACGAGCAGTACTTC	CAWTGGLYEQYF
.	TRBV10-3	16	TRBJ2-3	TRBD2	TGTGCCATCAGTGATAGGACTAGCGGGGCGATATATACGCAGTATTTT	CAISDRTSGAIYTQYF
.	TRBV11-3	13	TRBJ2-7	.	TGTGCCAGCAGCTTAGCACAGGGCTACGAGCAGTACTTC	CASSLAQGYEQYF
.	TRBV5-1	13	TRBJ1-1	.	TGCGCCAGCAGCTTGACGGGATACACTGAAGCTTTCTTT	CASSLTGYTEAFF
.	TRBV5-1	18	TRBJ2-7	TRBD2	TGCGCCAGCAGCTTGGAGGGGGGACTAGCGGGAGCCTCCTACGAGCAGTACTTC	CASSLEGGLAGASYEQYF
.	TRBV7-2	15	TRBJ2-5	.	TGTGCCAGCAGCTTACTCCAGGGGATAGGGGAGACCCAGTACTTC	CASSLLQGIGETQYF
.	TRBV30	16	TRBJ2-3	TRBD2	TGTGCCTGGAGCCCCGGACTAGCGGGTAGCACAGATACGCAGTATTTT	CAWSPGLAGSTDTQYF
few	TRBV7-3	14	TRBJ2-5	TRBD1	TGTGCCAGCAGCCGGACAGGGGGCGGGGAGACCCAGTACTTC	CASSRTGGGETQYF
.	TRBV5-4	16	TRBJ1-2	.	TGTGCCAGCAGTTTCAATGAGGACGGGGGTTACTATGGCTACACCTTC	CASSFNEDGGYYGYTF
.	TRBV29-1	13	TRBJ1-1	.	TGCAGCGTTACACAGAGTCTGAACACTGAAGCTTTCTTT	CSVTQSLNTEAFF